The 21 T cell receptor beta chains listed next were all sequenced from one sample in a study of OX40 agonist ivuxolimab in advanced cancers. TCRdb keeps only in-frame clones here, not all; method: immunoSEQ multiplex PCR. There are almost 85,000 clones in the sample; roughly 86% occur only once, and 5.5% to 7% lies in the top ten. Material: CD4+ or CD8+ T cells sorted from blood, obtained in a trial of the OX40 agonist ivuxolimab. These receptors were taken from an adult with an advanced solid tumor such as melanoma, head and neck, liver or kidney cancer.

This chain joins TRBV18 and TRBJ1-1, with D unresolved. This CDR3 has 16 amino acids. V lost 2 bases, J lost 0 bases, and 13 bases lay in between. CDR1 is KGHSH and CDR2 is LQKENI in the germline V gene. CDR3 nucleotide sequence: TGTGCCAGCTCACCAAGGCAGCTGAACATGAACACTGAAGCTTTCTTT. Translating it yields CASSPRQLNMNTEAFF.

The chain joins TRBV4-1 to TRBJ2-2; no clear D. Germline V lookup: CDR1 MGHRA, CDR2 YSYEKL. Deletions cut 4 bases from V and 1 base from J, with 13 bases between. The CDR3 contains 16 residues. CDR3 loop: CASSPPSGGNTGELFF. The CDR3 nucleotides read TGCGCCAGCAGCCCGCCGTCGGGCGGGAACACCGGGGAGCTGTTTTTT.

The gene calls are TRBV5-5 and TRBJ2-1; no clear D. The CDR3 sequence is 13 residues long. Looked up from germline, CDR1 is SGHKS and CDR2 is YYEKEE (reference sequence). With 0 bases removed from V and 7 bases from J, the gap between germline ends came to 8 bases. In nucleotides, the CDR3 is TGTGCCAGCAGCTTGGAATACGGAAATGAGCAGTTCTTC. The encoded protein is CASSLEYGNEQFF.

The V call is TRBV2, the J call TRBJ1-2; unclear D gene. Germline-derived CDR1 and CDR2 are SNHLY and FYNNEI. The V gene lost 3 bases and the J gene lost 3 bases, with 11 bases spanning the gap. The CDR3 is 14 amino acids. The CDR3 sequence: CASSEWVGDYGYTF. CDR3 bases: TGTGCCAGCAGTGAGTGGGTCGGAGACTATGGCTACACCTTC.

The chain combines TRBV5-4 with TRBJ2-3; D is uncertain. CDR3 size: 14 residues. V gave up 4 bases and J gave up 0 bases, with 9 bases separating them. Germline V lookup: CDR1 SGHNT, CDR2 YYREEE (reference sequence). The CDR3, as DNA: TGTGCCAGCAGCCCACCACAGAGCACAGATACGCAGTATTTT. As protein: CASSPPQSTDTQYF.

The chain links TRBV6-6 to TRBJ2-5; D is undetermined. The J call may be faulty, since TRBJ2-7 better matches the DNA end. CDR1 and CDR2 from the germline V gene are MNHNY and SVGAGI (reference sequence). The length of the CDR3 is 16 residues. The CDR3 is CASSYSRAASSYEQYF. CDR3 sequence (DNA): TGTGCCAGCAGTTACAGTCGGGCTGCGAGCTCCTACGAGCAGTACTTC.

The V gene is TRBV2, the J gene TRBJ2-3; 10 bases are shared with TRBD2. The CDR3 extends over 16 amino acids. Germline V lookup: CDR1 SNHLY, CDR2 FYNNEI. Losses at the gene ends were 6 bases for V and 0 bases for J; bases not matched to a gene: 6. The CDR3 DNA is TGTGCCAGCAGCCTCGGACTAGCGGTTAGCACAGATACGCAGTATTTT. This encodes CASSLGLAVSTDTQYF. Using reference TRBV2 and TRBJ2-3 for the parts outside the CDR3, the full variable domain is EPEVTQTPSHQVTQMGQEVILRCVPISNHLYFYWYRQILGQKVEFLVSFYNNEISEKSEIFDDQFSVERPDGSNFTLKIRSTKLEDSAMYFCASSLGLAVSTDTQYFGPGTRLTVL.

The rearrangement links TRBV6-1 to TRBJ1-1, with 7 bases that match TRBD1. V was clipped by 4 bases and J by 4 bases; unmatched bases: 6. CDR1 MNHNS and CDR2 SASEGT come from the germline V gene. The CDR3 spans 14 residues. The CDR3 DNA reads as TGTGCCAGCAGTGTTACAGGGGCTCTCACTGAAGCTTTCTTT. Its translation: CASSVTGALTEAFF.

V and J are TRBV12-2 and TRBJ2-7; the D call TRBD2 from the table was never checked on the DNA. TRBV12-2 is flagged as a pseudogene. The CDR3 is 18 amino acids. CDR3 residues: CASRSLGEREPGDYEQYF. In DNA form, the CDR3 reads TGTGCAAGTCGCTCCCTGGGTGAGCGGGAGCCCGGAGACTACGAGCAGTACTTC.

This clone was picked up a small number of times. CDR3 region: CASSSDGQNSPLHF. The CDR3 bases are TGTGCCAGCAGCTCGGACGGACAGAATTCACCCCTCCACTTT. The chain recombines TRBV6-6 with TRBJ1-6; weak D call: TRBD1 (6 bases). This CDR3 is 14 amino acids long. V was shortened by 6 bases and J by 7 bases, with 13 bases between the two germline ends. Germline V lookup: CDR1 MNHNY, CDR2 SVGAGI (reference sequence).

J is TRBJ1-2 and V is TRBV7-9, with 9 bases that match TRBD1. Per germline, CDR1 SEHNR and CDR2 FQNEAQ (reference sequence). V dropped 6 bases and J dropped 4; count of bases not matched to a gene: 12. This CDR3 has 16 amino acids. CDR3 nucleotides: TGTGCCAGCAGACTCACCCCGGGACAGGGAACCTATGGCTACACCTTC. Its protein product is CASRLTPGQGTYGYTF.

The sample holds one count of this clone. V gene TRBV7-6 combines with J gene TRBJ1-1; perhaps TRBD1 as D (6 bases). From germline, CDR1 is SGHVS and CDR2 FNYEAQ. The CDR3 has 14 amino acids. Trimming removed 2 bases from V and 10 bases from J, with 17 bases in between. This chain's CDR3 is CASSLTSGTLRAFF. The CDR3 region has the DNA TGTGCCAGCAGCTTAACCAGCGGGACATTGAGAGCTTTCTTT.

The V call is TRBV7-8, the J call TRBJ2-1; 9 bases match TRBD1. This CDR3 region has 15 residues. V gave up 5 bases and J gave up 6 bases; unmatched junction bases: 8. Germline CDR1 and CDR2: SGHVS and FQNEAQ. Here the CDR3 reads CASSPQGQGFNEQFF. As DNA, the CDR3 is TGTGCCAGCAGCCCCCAGGGACAGGGATTCAATGAGCAGTTCTTC.

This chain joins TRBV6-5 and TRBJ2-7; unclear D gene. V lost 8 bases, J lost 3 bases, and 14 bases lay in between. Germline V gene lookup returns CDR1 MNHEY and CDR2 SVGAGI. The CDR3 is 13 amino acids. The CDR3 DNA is TGTGCCAGCCGCTTAGGGCTTTACTACGAGCAGTACTTC. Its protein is CASRLGLYYEQYF.

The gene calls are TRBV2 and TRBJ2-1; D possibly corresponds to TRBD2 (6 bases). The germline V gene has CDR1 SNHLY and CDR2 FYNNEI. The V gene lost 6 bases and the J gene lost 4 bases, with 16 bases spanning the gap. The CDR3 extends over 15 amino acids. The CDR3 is CASSAEEGLYNEQFF. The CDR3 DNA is TGTGCCAGCAGCGCGGAGGAGGGGCTTTACAATGAGCAGTTCTTC.

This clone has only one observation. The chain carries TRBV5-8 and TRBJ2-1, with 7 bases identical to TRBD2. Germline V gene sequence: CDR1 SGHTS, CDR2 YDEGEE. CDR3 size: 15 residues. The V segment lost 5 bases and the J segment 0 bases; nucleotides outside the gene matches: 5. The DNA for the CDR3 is TGTGCCAGCAGGAAGTGGGGGGGCTCCTACAATGAGCAGTTCTTC. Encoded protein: CASRKWGGSYNEQFF.

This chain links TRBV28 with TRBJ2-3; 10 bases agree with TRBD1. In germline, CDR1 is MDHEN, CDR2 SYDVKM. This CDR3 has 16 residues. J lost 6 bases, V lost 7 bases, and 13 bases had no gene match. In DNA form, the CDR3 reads TGTGCCAGCATCCTATCTGGGACAGGGGCGAGGGATACGCAGTATTTT. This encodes CASILSGTGARDTQYF.

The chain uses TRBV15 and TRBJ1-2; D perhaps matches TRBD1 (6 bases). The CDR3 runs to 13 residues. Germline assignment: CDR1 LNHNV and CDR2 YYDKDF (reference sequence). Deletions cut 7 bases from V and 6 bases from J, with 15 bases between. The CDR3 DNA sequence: TGTGCCACCAACAGGGCGCAGGGTGATGGCTACACCTTC. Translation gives CATNRAQGDGYTF.

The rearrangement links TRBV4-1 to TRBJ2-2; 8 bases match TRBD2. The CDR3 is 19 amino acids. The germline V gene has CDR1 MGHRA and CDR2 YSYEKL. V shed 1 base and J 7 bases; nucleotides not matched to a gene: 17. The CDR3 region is CASSQGLPGTRSKVGELFF. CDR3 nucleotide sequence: TGCGCCAGCAGCCAAGGTCTCCCCGGGACTAGGTCCAAGGTCGGGGAGCTGTTTTTT.

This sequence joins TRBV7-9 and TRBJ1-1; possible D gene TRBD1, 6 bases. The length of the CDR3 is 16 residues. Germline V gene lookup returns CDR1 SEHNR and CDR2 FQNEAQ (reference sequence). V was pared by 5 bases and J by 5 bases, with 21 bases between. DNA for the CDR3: TGTGCCAGCAGCCGAACGGGGGCTACCAGCCAAACTGAAGCTTTCTTT. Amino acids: CASSRTGATSQTEAFF.

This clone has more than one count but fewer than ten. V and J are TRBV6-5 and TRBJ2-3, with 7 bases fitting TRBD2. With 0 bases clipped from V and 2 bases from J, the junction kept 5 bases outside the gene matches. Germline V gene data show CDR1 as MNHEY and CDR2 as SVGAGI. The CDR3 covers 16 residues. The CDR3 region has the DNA TGTGCCAGCAGTTACTCTGCTAGCGGATCCACAGATACGCAGTATTTT. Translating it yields CASSYSASGSTDTQYF.